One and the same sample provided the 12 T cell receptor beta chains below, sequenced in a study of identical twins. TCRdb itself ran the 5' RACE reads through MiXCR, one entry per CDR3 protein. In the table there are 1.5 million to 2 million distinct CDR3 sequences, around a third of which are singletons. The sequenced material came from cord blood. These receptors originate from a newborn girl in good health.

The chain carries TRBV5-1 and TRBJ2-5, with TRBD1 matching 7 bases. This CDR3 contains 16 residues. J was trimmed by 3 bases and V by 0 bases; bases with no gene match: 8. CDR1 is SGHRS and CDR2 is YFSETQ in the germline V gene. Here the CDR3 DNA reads TGCGCCAGCAGCTTGGAGGGGACAGTTCTAAAAGAGACCCAGTACTTC. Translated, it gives CASSLEGTVLKETQYF.

CDR3 DNA: TGCGCCAGCAGCTTGACAGGGCGGCCCAGGAGACCAAATGAAAAACTGTTTTTT. Protein: CASSLTGRPRRPNEKLFF. This chain connects TRBV5-1 to TRBJ1-4, with a possible D match to TRBD1 (6 bases). CDR3 length: 18 residues. Looked up from germline, CDR1 is SGHRS and CDR2 is YFSETQ. Deletions cut 1 base from V and 5 bases from J, with 21 bases between.

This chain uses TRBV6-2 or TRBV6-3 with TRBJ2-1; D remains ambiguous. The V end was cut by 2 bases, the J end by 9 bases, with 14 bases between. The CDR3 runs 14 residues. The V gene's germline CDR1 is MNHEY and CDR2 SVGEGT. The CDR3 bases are TGTGCCAGCAGTTACGTGGCTAGTGAGGTTGAGCAGTTCTTC. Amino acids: CASSYVASEVEQFF.

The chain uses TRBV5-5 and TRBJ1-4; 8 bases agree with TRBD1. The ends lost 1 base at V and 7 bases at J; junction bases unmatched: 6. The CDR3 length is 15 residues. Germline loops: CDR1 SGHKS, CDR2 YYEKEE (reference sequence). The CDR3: CASSLIGTGGEKLFF. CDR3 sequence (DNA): TGTGCCAGCAGCTTGATTGGGACAGGCGGTGAAAAACTGTTTTTT.

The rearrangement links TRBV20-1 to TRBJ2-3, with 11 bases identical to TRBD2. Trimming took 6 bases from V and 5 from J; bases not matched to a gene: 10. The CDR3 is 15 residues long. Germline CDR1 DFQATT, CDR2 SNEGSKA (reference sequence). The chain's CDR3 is CSAQAASGRIDTQYF. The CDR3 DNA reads TGCAGTGCCCAGGCGGCTAGCGGGAGGATAGATACGCAGTATTTT.

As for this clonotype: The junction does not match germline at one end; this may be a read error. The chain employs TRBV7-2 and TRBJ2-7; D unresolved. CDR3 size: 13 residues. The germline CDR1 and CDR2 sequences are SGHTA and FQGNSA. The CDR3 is CARSLQASYEQYF. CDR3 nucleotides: TGTGCCCGCAGCCTCCAAGCCTCCTACGAGCAGTACTTC.

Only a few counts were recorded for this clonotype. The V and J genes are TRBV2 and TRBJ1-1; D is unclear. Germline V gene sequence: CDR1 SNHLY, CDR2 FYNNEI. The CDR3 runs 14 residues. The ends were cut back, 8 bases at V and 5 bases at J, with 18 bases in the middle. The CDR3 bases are TGTGCCAGCGAGGAAGCACGACCTCTTACTGAAGCTTTCTTT. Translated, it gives CASEEARPLTEAFF.

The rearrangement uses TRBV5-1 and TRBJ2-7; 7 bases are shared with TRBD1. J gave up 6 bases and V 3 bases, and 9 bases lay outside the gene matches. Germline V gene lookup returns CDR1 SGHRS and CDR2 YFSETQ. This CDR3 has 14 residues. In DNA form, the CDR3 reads TGCGCCAGCAGCTCTAGGACAGGCCGCGGCGAGCAGTACTTC. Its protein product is CASSSRTGRGEQYF.

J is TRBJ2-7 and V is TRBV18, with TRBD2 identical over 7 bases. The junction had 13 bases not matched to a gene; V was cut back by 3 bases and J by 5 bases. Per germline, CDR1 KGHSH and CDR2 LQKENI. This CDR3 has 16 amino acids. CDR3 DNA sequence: TGTGCCAGCTCACCGATTGGTCTACTAGCGAACAACGAGCAGTACTTC. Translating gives CASSPIGLLANNEQYF.

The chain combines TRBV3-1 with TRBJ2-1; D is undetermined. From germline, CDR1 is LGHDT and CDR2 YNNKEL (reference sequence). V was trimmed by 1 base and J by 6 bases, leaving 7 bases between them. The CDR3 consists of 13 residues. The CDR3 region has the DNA TGTGCCAGCAGCCAAGGACTTTTCAATGAGCAGTTCTTC. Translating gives CASSQGLFNEQFF.

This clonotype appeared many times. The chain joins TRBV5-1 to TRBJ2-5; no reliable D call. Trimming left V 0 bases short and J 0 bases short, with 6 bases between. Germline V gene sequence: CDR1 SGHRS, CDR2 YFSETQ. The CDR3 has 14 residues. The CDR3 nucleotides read TGCGCCAGCAGCTTGGCAAGCCACCAAGAGACCCAGTACTTC. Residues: CASSLASHQETQYF. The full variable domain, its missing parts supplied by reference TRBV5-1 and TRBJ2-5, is KAGVTQTPRYLIKTRGQQVTLSCSPISGHRSVSWYQQTPGQGLQFLFEYFSETQRNKGNFPGRFSGRQFSNSRSEMNVSTLELGDSALYLCASSLASHQETQYFGPGTRLLVL.

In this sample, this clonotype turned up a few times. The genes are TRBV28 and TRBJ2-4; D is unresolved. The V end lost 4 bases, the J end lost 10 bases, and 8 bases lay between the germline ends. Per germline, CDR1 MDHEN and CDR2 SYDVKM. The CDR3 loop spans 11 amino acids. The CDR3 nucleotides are TGTGCCAGCAGTTCTTACCGGATTCAGTACTTC. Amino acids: CASSSYRIQYF. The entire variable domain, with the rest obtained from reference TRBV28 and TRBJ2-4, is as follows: DVKVTQSSRYLVKRTGEKVFLECVQDMDHENMFWYRQDPGLGLRLIYFSYDVKMKEKGDIPEGYSVSREKKERFSLILESASTNQTSMYLCASSSYRIQYFGAGTRLSVL.